This T cell receptor (beta chain) was sequenced in a study of blood T cell repertoires in COVID-19. Study at large: Acute-phase and convalescent COVID-19 samples originated in the United States, Italy and Spain.

The germline gives CDR1 GTSNPN, CDR2 SVGIG (reference sequence). CDR3 length equals 15 residues. V was pared by 2 bases and J by 0 bases, with 1 base of the junction left unmatched. Study processing details: The assay estimated nucleated cells by amplifying reference gene primers. The repertoire was sequenced with immunoSEQ multiplex PCR; TCRdb's copy has only in-frame clones and lacks some. V and J calls and clone size come straight from that table; D and trimming were deduced from the DNA. The sample records fewer than 150,000 clones, more than 75% being singletons. The sequence was obtained from a man in his sixties who had recovered from COVID-19. The material sequenced was peripheral blood. The rearrangement links TRBV30 to TRBJ2-2, with 9 bases matching TRBD1. The CDR3 is CAWSRQGANTGELFF. The CDR3 coding sequence is TGTGCCTGGAGTCGACAGGGGGCGAACACCGGGGAGCTGTTTTTT.